Given below is one T cell receptor beta chain in context. Participant age was about 18 to 89 years, and participants resided in 25 or so US areas. The CDR3 loop spans 14 amino acids. The germline V gene encodes CDR1 LGHNA and CDR2 YSLEER. J lost 5 bases, V lost 2 bases, and 5 bases had no gene match. Original analysis: Amplified reference gene primers provided the basis for estimating nucleated cell counts. Libraries were prepared by immunoSEQ multiplex PCR; TCRdb keeps only in-frame clonotypes and omits some of them. The V and J calls and clone size were taken over from that table, and D and trimming were inferred from the DNA. The table has 150,000 to 200,000 clones, 65% to 90% seen once. The sample is drawn from a study of blood T cell repertoires in COVID-19. Overall study: COVID-19 samples from acute and convalescent phases originated in the United States, Italy and Spain. PBMCs, B-cell-depleted T cells, or T cells provided the cDNA or gDNA that made up the material.

The receptor was derived from a woman aged 55-70 years with acute COVID-19. J is TRBJ1-1 and V is TRBV4-3; 7 nucleotides match TRBD1. The sequencing input was PBMCs or T cells enriched from blood (not recorded which). This chain's CDR3 is CASSQNRGETEAFF. The CDR3 coding sequence is TGCGCCAGCAGCCAAAACAGGGGAGAAACTGAAGCTTTCTTT.